The clone carrying this T cell receptor beta chain came up once. The entry originates in a study of T cell changes during pregnancy in multiple sclerosis. Some clones are missing from TCRdb's copy, which holds only in-frame ones; the method was immunoSEQ multiplex PCR. In the table there are about 60,000 clones, approximately 92% of which are singletons. With V trimmed by 0 bases and J by 6 bases, 5 bases remained unmatched. The CDR3 length is 15 residues. Germline loops: CDR1 MNHNY, CDR2 SVGAGI (reference sequence). The chain couples TRBV6-6 to TRBJ2-7; 10 positions agree with TRBD2. The TCR was taken from a female donor with multiple sclerosis, enrolled in a pregnancy study. The starting material was peripheral blood, obtained in the first trimester of pregnancy. The CDR3 region has the DNA TGTGCCAGCAGTTACTCGTCTAGCGGGGGTGGCGAGCAGTACTTC. Translated: CASSYSSSGGGEQYF.